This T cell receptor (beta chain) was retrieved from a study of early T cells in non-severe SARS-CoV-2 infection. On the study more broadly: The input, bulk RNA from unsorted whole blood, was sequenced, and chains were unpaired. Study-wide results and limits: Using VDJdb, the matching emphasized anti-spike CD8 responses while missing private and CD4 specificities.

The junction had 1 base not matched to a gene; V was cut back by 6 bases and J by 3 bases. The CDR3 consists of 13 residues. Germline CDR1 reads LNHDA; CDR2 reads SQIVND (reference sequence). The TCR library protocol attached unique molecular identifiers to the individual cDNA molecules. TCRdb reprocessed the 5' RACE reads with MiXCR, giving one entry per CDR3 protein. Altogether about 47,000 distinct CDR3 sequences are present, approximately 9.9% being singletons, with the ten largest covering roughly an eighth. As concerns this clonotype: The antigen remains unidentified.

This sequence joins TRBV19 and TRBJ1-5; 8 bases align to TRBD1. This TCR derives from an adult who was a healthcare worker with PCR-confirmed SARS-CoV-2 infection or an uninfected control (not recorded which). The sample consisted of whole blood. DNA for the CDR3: TGTGCCAGTAGCAGGGGGCCCAATCAGCCCCAGCATTTT. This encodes CASSRGPNQPQHF.